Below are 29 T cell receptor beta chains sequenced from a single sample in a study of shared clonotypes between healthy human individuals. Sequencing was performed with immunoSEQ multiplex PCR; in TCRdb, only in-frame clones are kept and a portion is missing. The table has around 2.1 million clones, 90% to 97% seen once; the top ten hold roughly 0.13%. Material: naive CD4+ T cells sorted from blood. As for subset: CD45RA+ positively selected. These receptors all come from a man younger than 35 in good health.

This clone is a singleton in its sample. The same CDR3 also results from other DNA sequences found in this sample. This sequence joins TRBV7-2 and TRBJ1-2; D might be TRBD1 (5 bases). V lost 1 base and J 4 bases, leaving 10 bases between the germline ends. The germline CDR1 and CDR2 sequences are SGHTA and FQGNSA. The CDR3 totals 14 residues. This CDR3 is CASSLGQGVYGYTF. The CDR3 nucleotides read TGTGCCAGCAGCTTAGGGCAGGGCGTCTATGGCTACACCTTC.

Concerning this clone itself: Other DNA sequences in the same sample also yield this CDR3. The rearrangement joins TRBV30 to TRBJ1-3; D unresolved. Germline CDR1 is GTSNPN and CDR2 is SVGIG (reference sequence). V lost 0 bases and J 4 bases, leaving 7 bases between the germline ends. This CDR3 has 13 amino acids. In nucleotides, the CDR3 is TGTGCCTGGAGTGTACGTCGGGGAAACACCATATATTTT. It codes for CAWSVRRGNTIYF.

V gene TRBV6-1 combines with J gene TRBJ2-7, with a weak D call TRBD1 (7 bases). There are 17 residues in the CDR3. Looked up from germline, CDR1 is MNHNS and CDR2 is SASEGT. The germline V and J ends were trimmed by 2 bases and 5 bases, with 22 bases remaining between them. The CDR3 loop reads CASSEPVVGGGVDEQYF. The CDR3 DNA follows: TGTGCCAGCAGTGAACCGGTGGTAGGAGGGGGCGTTGACGAGCAGTACTTC.

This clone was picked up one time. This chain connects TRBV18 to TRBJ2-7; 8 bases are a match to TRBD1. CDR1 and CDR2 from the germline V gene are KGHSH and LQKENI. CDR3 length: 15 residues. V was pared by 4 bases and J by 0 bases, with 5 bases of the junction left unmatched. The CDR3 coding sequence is TGTGCCAGCTCACTTCTGACAGGGGCCTCCTACGAGCAGTACTTC. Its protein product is CASSLLTGASYEQYF.

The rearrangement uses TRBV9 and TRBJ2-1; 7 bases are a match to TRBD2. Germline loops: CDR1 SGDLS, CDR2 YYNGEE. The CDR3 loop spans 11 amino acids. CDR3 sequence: CHRGSGIEQFF. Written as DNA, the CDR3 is TGTCACCGCGGGAGTGGTATTGAGCAGTTCTTC. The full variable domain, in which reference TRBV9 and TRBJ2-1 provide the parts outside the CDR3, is DSGVTQTPKHLITATGQRVTLRCSPRSGDLSVYWYQQSLDQGLQFLIQYYNGEERAKGNILERFSAQQFPDLHSELNLSSLELGDSALYFCHRGSGIEQFFGPGTRLTVL.

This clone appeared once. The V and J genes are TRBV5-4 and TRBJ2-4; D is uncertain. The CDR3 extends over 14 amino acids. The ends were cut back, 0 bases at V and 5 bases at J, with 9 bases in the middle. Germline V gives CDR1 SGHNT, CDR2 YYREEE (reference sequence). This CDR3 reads CASSLARDENIQYF. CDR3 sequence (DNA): TGTGCCAGCAGCTTGGCCCGTGACGAAAACATTCAGTACTTC. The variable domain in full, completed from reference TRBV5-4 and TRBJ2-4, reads ETGVTQSPTHLIKTRGQQVTLRCSSQSGHNTVSWYQQALGQGPQFIFQYYREEENGRGNFPPRFSGLQFPNYSSELNVNALELDDSALYLCASSLARDENIQYFGAGTRLSVL.

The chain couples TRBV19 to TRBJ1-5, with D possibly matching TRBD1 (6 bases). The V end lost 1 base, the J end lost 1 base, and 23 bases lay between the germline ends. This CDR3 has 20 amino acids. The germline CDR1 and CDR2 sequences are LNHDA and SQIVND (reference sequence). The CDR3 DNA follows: TGTGCCAGTAGTATAGGTCCAGGGAGAAACAAGGGGGGAAGCAATCAGCCCCAGCATTTT. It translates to CASSIGPGRNKGGSNQPQHF.

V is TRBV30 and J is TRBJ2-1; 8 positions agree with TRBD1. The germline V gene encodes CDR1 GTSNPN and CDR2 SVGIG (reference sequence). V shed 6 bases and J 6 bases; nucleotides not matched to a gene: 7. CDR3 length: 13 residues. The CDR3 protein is CACTDRESNEQFF. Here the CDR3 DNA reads TGTGCCTGTACGGACAGGGAAAGCAATGAGCAGTTCTTC.

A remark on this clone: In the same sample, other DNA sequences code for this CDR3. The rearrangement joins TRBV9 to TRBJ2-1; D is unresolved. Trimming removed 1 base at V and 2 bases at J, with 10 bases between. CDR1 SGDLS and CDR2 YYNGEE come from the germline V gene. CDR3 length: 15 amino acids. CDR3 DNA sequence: TGTGCCAGCAGCGTACAGGAAGGGACCTACAATGAGCAGTTCTTC. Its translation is CASSVQEGTYNEQFF.

The CDR3 coding sequence is TGTGCCACCAGCGCCGTTTTGAACACTGAAGCTTTCTTT. Translation gives CATSAVLNTEAFF. This chain uses TRBV15 with TRBJ1-1; no definite D call. Trimming stripped 5 bases from V and 0 bases from J, with 7 bases between. The CDR3 has 13 residues. Per germline, CDR1 LNHNV and CDR2 YYDKDF (reference sequence).

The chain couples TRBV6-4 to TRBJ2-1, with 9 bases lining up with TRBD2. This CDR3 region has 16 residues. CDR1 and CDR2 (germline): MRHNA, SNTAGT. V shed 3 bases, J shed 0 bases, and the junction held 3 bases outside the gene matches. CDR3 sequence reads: CASSESTSGSYNEQFF. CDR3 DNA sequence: TGTGCCAGCAGTGAGTCGACTAGCGGCTCCTACAATGAGCAGTTCTTC.

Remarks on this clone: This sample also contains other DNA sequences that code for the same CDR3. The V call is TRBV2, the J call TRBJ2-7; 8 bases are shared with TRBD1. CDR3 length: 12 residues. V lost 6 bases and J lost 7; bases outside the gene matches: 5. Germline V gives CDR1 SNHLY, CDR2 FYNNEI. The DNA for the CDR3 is TGTGCCAGCAGCGGACAGGGAGCGGAGCAGTACTTC. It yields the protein CASSGQGAEQYF.

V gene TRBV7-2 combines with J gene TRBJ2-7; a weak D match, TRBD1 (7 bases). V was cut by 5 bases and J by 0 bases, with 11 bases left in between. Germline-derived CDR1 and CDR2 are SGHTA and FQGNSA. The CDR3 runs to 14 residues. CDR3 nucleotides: TGTGCCAGCAGCCGCGGGACAGTCTCCTACGAGCAGTACTTC. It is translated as CASSRGTVSYEQYF. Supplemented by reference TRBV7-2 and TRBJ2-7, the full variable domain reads GAGVSQSPSNKVTEKGKDVELRCDPISGHTALYWYRQSLGQGLEFLIYFQGNSAPDKSGLPSDRFSAERTGGSVSTLTIQRTQQEDSAVYLCASSRGTVSYEQYFGPGTRLTVT.

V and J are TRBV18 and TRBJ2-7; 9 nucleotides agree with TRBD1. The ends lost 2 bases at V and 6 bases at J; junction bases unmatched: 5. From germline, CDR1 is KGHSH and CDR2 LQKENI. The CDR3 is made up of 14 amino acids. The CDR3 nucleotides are TGTGCCAGCTCACCAACAGGGGGCTGGAGCGAGCAGTACTTC. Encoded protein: CASSPTGGWSEQYF.

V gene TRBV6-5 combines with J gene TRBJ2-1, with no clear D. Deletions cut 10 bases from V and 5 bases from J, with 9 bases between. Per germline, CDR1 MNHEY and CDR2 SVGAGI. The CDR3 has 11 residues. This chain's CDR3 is CATVRNNEQFF. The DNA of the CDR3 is TGTGCCACCGTTAGGAACAATGAGCAGTTCTTC.

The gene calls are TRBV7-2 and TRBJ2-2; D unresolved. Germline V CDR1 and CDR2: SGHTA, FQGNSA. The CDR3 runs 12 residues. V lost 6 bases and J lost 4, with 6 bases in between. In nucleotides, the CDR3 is TGTGCCAGCAGGCGGAGCACCGGGGAGCTGTTTTTT. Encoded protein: CASRRSTGELFF. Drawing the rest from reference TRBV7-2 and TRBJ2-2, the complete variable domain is GAGVSQSPSNKVTEKGKDVELRCDPISGHTALYWYRQSLGQGLEFLIYFQGNSAPDKSGLPSDRFSAERTGGSVSTLTIQRTQQEDSAVYLCASRRSTGELFFGEGSRLTVL.

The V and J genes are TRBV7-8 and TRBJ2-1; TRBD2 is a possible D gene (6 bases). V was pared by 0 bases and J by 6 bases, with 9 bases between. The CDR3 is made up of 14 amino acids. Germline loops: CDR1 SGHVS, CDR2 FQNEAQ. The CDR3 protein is CASSLASGRNEQFF. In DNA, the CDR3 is TGTGCCAGCAGCTTAGCTAGCGGCCGCAATGAGCAGTTCTTC.

The CDR3 sequence: CASSQGLAVYNEQFF. For the CDR3, the DNA is TGTGCCAGCAGCCAAGGACTAGCGGTGTACAATGAGCAGTTCTTC. This chain uses TRBV5-8 with TRBJ2-1; 10 positions agree with TRBD2. CDR3 length: 15 amino acids. The germline gives CDR1 SGHTS, CDR2 YDEGEE. Trimming at V came to 4 bases and at J to 4 bases, leaving 5 bases not matched to a gene.

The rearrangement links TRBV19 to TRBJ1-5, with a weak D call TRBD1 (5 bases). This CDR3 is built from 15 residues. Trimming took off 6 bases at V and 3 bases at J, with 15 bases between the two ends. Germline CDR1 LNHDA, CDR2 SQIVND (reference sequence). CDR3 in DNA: TGTGCCAGTAGGAGGGGCGCTCCGATCAATCAGCCCCAGCATTTT. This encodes CASRRGAPINQPQHF.

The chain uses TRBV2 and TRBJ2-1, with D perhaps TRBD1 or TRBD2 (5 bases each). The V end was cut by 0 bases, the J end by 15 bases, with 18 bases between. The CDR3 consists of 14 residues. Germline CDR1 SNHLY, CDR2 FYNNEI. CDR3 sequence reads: CASSEAGTRRGVFF. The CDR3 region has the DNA TGTGCCAGCAGTGAAGCGGGGACCCGTCGGGGTGTGTTCTTC. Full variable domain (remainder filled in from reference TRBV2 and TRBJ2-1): EPEVTQTPSHQVTQMGQEVILRCVPISNHLYFYWYRQILGQKVEFLVSFYNNEISEKSEIFDDQFSVERPDGSNFTLKIRSTKLEDSAMYFCASSEAGTRRGVFFGPGTRLTVL.

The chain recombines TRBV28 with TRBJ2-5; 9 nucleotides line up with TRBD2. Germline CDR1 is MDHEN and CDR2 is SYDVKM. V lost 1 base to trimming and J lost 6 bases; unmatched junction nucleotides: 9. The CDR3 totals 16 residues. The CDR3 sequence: CASSLYSRTSVKTQYF. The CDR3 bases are TGTGCCAGCAGTTTATATTCCCGGACTAGCGTGAAGACCCAGTACTTC. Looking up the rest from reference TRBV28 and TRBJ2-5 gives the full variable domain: DVKVTQSSRYLVKRTGEKVFLECVQDMDHENMFWYRQDPGLGLRLIYFSYDVKMKEKGDIPEGYSVSREKKERFSLILESASTNQTSMYLCASSLYSRTSVKTQYFGPGTRLLVL.

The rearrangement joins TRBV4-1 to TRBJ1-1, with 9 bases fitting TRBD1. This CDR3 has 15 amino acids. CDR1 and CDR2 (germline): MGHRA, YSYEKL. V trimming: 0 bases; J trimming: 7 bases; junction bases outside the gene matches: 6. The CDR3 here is CASSQEGTGSVEAFF. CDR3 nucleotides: TGCGCCAGCAGCCAAGAAGGGACAGGGAGCGTTGAAGCTTTCTTT.

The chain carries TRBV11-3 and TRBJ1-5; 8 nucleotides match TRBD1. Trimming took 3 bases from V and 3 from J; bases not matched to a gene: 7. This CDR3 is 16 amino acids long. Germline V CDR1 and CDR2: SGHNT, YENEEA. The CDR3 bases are TGTGCCAGCAGCTTTACGTGGACAGGGTCCAATCAGCCCCAGCATTTT. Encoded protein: CASSFTWTGSNQPQHF.

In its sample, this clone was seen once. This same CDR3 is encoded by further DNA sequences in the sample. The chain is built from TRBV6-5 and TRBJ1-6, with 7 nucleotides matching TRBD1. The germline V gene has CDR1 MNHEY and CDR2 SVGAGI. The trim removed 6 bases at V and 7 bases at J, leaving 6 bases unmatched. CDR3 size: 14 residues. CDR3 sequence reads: CASSSGQFNSPLHF. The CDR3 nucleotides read TGTGCCAGCAGCTCGGGACAGTTCAATTCACCCCTCCACTTT.

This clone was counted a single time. CDR3 nucleotides: TGTGCCAGCAGCTCCGACGGGAGCAGCGTCGAGCAGTACTTC. It specifies CASSSDGSSVEQYF. J is TRBJ2-7 and V is TRBV9; D perhaps matches TRBD2 (6 bases). Trimming left V 4 bases short and J 6 bases short, with 17 bases between. Germline V lookup: CDR1 SGDLS, CDR2 YYNGEE. The CDR3 has 14 residues.

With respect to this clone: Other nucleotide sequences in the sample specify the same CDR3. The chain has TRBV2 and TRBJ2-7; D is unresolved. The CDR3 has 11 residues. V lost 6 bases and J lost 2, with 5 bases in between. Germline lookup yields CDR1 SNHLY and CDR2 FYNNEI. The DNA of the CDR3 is TGTGCCAGCAGCGTAACCTACGAGCAGTACTTC. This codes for CASSVTYEQYF.

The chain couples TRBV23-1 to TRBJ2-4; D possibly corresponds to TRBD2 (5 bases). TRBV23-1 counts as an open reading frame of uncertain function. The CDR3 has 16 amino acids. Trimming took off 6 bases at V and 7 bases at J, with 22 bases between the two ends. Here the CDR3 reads CASRSAPDSRWNIQYF. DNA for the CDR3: TGCGCCAGCAGATCAGCCCCGGACTCTCGGTGGAACATTCAGTACTTC.

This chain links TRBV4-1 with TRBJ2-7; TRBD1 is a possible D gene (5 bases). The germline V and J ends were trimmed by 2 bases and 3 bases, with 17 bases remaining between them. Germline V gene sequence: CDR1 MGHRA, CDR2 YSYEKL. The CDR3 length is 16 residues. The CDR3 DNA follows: TGCGCCAGCAGCCAACCCCCTGGGGCAGGGTACTACGAGCAGTACTTC. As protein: CASSQPPGAGYYEQYF.

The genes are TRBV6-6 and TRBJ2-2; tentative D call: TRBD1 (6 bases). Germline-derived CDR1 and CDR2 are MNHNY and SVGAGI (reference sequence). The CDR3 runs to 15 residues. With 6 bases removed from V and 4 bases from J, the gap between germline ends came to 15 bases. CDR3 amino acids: CASRHRDVGTGELFF. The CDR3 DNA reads TGTGCCAGCAGACACAGGGATGTTGGCACCGGGGAGCTGTTTTTT.